This TCR beta chain was sequenced during a study of OX40 agonist ivuxolimab in advanced cancers. For the study at large: Recorded diagnoses for dose-escalation patients were hepatocellular carcinoma, melanoma, renal cell or head and neck cancer. Participants could have had prior anti-PD-1, anti-PD-L1 or anti-CTLA-4 therapy, and approximately 37% had some. Findings of the study overall: No determination was made of the antigen specificity of the expanded peripheral T cells.

The protocol was immunoSEQ multiplex PCR, while the TCRdb copy is restricted to in-frame clones and leaves out a portion. The data contain about 61,000 clones, 87% of them singletons. A remark on this clone: Antigen unknown.

The CDR3 spans 13 residues. V lost 4 bases, J lost 9 bases, and 3 bases stayed unmatched. Germline V gives CDR1 ENHRY, CDR2 SYGVKD. The sample in question was CD4+ or CD8+ T cells sorted from blood, obtained in a trial of the OX40 agonist ivuxolimab. The chain uses TRBV10-3 and TRBJ2-1, with 10 bases identical to TRBD1. This clonotype originated in an adult with an advanced solid tumor such as melanoma, head and neck, liver or kidney cancer. The CDR3 coding sequence is TGTGCCATCAGTGGGGGACAGGGGTTTGAGCAGTTCTTC. Translating it yields CAISGGQGFEQFF.